These 10 T cell receptor beta chains originate from one sample sequenced in a study of shared clonotypes between healthy human individuals. Profiling relied on immunoSEQ multiplex PCR, and the TCRdb table lists in-frame clones only, not all of them. The sample includes about 2.1 million clones, around 95% of them seen just once. Positively selected for CCR7, the CD45RO-negative cells used as naive CD8 cells excluded terminally differentiated effector memory CD45RA+ cells. The sequencing input was naive CD8+ T cells from PBMCs. These receptors were taken from a young man in good health. Some clones in this sample may be carry-over from other donors' samples.

Details on this clone: The sample contains more than one DNA sequence encoding this CDR3. The chain employs TRBV5-1 and TRBJ2-7; TRBD2 is a possible D gene (5 bases). V was shortened by 0 bases and J by 0 bases, with 7 bases between the two germline ends. Germline CDR1 SGHRS, CDR2 YFSETQ. This CDR3 region has 14 residues. CDR3 in DNA: TGCGCCAGCAGCTTGGTCCGGGACTCCTACGAGCAGTACTTC. Translating it yields CASSLVRDSYEQYF. Looking up the rest from reference TRBV5-1 and TRBJ2-7 gives the full variable domain: KAGVTQTPRYLIKTRGQQVTLSCSPISGHRSVSWYQQTPGQGLQFLFEYFSETQRNKGNFPGRFSGRQFSNSRSEMNVSTLELGDSALYLCASSLVRDSYEQYFGPGTRLTVT.

J is TRBJ1-1 and V is TRBV7-9; D unresolved. The CDR3 has 14 residues. V gave up 6 bases and J gave up 6 bases, with 17 bases separating them. Germline V gene lookup returns CDR1 SEHNR and CDR2 FQNEAQ (reference sequence). The CDR3, as DNA: TGTGCCAGCAGGGGCCATACGAGGAAGGCTGAAGCTTTCTTT. Translated: CASRGHTRKAEAFF.

The CDR3 protein is CASRTRYGYGYTF. The CDR3 DNA follows: TGTGCCAGCCGAACACGGTACGGCTATGGCTACACCTTC. This chain uses TRBV9 with TRBJ1-2; D ambiguous. V lost 7 bases to trimming and J lost 4 bases, with 14 bases between them. The CDR3 contains 13 residues. Germline lookup yields CDR1 SGDLS and CDR2 YYNGEE.

CDR3 sequence: CASSQGPSGIYEQYF. The CDR3 coding sequence is TGCGCCAGCAGCCAAGGGCCTAGCGGGATTTACGAGCAGTACTTC. V and J are TRBV4-1 and TRBJ2-7; 9 nucleotides agree with TRBD2. Germline values: CDR1 MGHRA, CDR2 YSYEKL. V lost 1 base, J lost 4 bases, and 5 bases stayed unmatched. CDR3 length: 15 residues.

The genes are TRBV19 and TRBJ2-1; 13 bases match TRBD2. Germline values: CDR1 LNHDA, CDR2 SQIVND (reference sequence). The CDR3 consists of 13 residues. V lost 10 bases, J lost 6 bases, and 3 bases stayed unmatched. The CDR3 sequence is CATRTSGSNEQFF. In DNA form, the CDR3 reads TGTGCCACTCGGACTAGCGGGAGCAATGAGCAGTTCTTC.

V and J are TRBV28 and TRBJ2-5, with 8 nucleotides matching TRBD2. This CDR3 region has 15 residues. After removal of 4 bases from V and 5 bases from J, the junction contained 9 bases not matched to a gene. In germline, CDR1 is MDHEN, CDR2 SYDVKM. The CDR3 is CASSSSREEVETQYF. DNA of the CDR3: TGTGCCAGCAGTTCCTCGCGGGAGGAAGTGGAGACCCAGTACTTC.

The chain has TRBV12-1 and TRBJ2-7; the DNA was not compared with TRBD1, the D call given in the table. TRBV12-1 is a pseudogene. The CDR3 extends over 15 amino acids. The CDR3 DNA follows: TGTGCCAGCAGCCTGGGACAGGGGGGAATCTACGAGCAGTACTTC. Residues: CASSLGQGGIYEQYF.

The V and J genes are TRBV10-2 and TRBJ2-2, with D tentatively TRBD1 (6 bases). In germline, CDR1 is WSHSY, CDR2 SAAADI. V was trimmed by 7 bases and J by 6 bases, leaving 9 bases between them. The CDR3 has 12 residues. The CDR3: CASTGGPGELFF. The CDR3 nucleotides read TGCGCCAGCACTGGGGGCCCCGGGGAGCTGTTTTTT.

The gene calls are TRBV7-9 and TRBJ2-1; 12 nucleotides align to TRBD2. The CDR3 is made up of 15 amino acids. Germline CDR1 reads SEHNR; CDR2 reads FQNEAQ (reference sequence). V dropped 3 bases and J dropped 8; count of bases not matched to a gene: 5. The CDR3 DNA follows: TGTGCCAGCAGCTTGCTGGGACTAGCGGGCGATGAGCAGTTCTTC. Amino acids: CASSLLGLAGDEQFF.

V is TRBV18 and J is TRBJ2-7; D ambiguous. V was pared by 3 bases and J by 3 bases, with 9 bases between. Germline CDR1 and CDR2: KGHSH and LQKENI. This CDR3 comprises 13 residues. The CDR3: CASSPSSLYEQYF. The CDR3 DNA sequence: TGTGCCAGCTCACCGTCCTCTCTCTACGAGCAGTACTTC.